This T cell receptor (beta chain) was found in a study of beta chain features in type 1 diabetes. On the study more broadly: Across all samples, approximately 110,000,000 sorted cells were examined.

On this clone itself: What it binds is not known.

Investigators reverse transcribed all isolated RNA, so they sequenced expressed TCRB transcripts. Sequencing used immunoSEQ multiplex PCR; TCRdb keeps in-frame clones, though not all of them. This table has about 450,000 clones, about an eighth appearing once. The purity of all sorted populations exceeded 95%. Study-wide points: Naive, central memory and regulatory TCRB repertoires appeared more similar among patients than healthy donors.

Sequenced input: naive CD4+ T cells from blood. This sequence was found in a woman aged 18-29 years in good health.

The CDR3 spells CASSPSRNSYEQYF. In nucleotides, the CDR3 is TGTGCCAGCAGCCCCAGCCGGAACTCCTACGAGCAGTACTTC. V usage is TRBV7-9 and J usage is TRBJ2-7; D is undetermined. Trimming cost V 5 bases and J 0 bases, with 11 bases left between them. CDR3 length equals 14 residues. Germline-derived CDR1 and CDR2 are SEHNR and FQNEAQ (reference sequence).